This T cell receptor beta chain was recovered during a study of CXCR3-negative and CXCR3-positive naive CD8 T cells. Findings of the study overall: Diversity in memory CD8+ cells fell much lower than the comparably high levels seen in both naive subsets. Relative to CXCR3-negative naive cells, CXCR3-positive naive cells had more hydrophobic TRB CDR3s.

Preparation of TRB cDNA libraries relied on 5' RACE carrying UMI labels. From the 5' RACE reads, TCRdb lists one entry per CDR3 protein and no DNA. The table lists roughly 90,000 distinct CDR3 sequences, with approximately 1.7% in the top ten. In regard to this clonotype: Its antigen is currently unknown.

This CDR3 is built from 14 residues. In germline, CDR1 is LNHDA, CDR2 SQIVND (reference sequence). The gene calls are TRBV19 and TRBJ1-1; as DNA is missing, the TRBD1 call by TCRdb cannot be tested. The origin of this receptor is a human donor in good health. Some clones in this sample may be carry-over from other donors' samples. The sample taken for sequencing was naive CXCR3- CD8+ T cells from blood. Subset defined: CD45RO-CCR7+CD27+CD95- naive CD8+ T cells lacking CXCR3 (TNR3-). The CDR3 loop reads CASSGSQGGTEAFF. The entire variable domain, with the rest obtained from reference TRBV19 and TRBJ1-1, is as follows: DGGITQSPKYLFRKEGQNVTLSCEQNLNHDAMYWYRQDPGQGLRLIYYSQIVNDFQKGDIAEGYSVSREKKESFPLTVTSAQKNPTAFYLCASSGSQGGTEAFFGQGTRLTVV.